These 5 T cell receptor beta chains came from one sample sequenced in a study of T-cell memory formation after mild COVID-19. MiXCR, applied by TCRdb to the 5' RACE reads, yields one record per CDR3 protein. The table shows 290,000 or so distinct CDR3 sequences, with approximately 19% occurring only once. Sequenced sample: PBMCs or a T cell subset sorted from them (not recorded which). The receptors shown here come from a man younger than 35 who had mild COVID-19 (a few samples of this study predate the infection). Cell type and time point are not known.

This clonotype has a handful of counts. This chain connects TRBV3-1 to TRBJ2-4; no clear D gene. The germline CDR1 and CDR2 sequences are LGHDT and YNNKEL (reference sequence). The V and J ends lost 0 bases and 0 bases respectively, with 30 bases between them. The CDR3 length is 23 residues. This CDR3 reads CASSQDRNARHKHMNLAKNIQYF. The CDR3 bases are TGTGCCAGCAGCCAAGATAGGAATGCCCGACACAAGCACATGAATTTAGCCAAAAACATTCAGTACTTC.

This clonotype was found a few times. This rearrangement joins TRBV7-9 to TRBJ1-1; D gene uncertain. V was clipped by 1 base and J by 2 bases, with 8 bases between them. Germline CDR1 and CDR2: SEHNR and FQNEAQ (reference sequence). The CDR3 runs to 14 residues. The CDR3, as DNA: TGTGCCAGCAGCTTAGGGCACCTTAACACTGAAGCTTTCTTT. It codes for CASSLGHLNTEAFF.

In nucleotides, the CDR3 is TGCGCCAGCAGCTTCGGACAGGGGACCGAGCAGTACTTC. Its translation: CASSFGQGTEQYF. The chain recombines TRBV5-1 with TRBJ2-7; 9 bases line up with TRBD1. Germline CDR1 and CDR2: SGHRS and YFSETQ. The V segment lost 2 bases and the J segment 6 bases; nucleotides outside the gene matches: 3. The CDR3 spans 13 residues.

This clonotype showed up just a few times. The chain uses TRBV12-3 or TRBV12-4 and TRBJ2-2; D gene uncertain. Trimming took off 3 bases at V and 7 bases at J, with 9 bases between the two ends. CDR3 size: 13 residues. The CDR3 is CASSFVPNGELFF. CDR3 sequence (DNA): TGTGCCAGCAGTTTCGTTCCTAACGGGGAGCTGTTTTTT.

This clonotype was counted between two and nine times. The chain couples TRBV20-1 to TRBJ2-1; 9 bases match TRBD1. Germline loops: CDR1 DFQATT, CDR2 SNEGSKA (reference sequence). The ends lost 6 bases at V and 2 bases at J; junction bases unmatched: 8. CDR3 length equals 15 residues. CDR3 residues: CSAKSWDRAYNEQFF. The CDR3 bases are TGCAGTGCAAAAAGCTGGGACAGGGCCTACAATGAGCAGTTCTTC.